Following are 18 T cell receptor beta chains from one sample sequenced in a study of T-cell memory formation after mild COVID-19. One entry per CDR3 protein, called by TCRdb with MiXCR from the 5' RACE reads. Of a few hundred thousand distinct CDR3 sequences listed, roughly 21% were seen once; the top ten hold about an eighth. The sample comprised PBMCs or a T cell subset sorted from them (not recorded which). Receptors originate from an adult woman who had mild COVID-19 (a few samples of this study predate the infection). Cell type and time point are not known.

This clonotype was seen a handful of times. V gene TRBV19 combines with J gene TRBJ1-1; no reliable D call. Between the trimmed V and J ends, which lost 9 bases and 5 bases, there was a span of 16 bases. The CDR3 sequence is 13 residues long. CDR1 LNHDA and CDR2 SQIVND come from the germline V gene (reference sequence). In nucleotides, the CDR3 is TGTGCCAGCGCTGAAGGGTTTCGGACTGAAGCTTTCTTT. Translated: CASAEGFRTEAFF.

The chain employs TRBV7-2 and TRBJ1-1; D might be TRBD1 (5 bases). CDR3 size: 17 residues. Germline-derived CDR1 and CDR2 are SGHTA and FQGNSA. V lost 5 bases and J 0 bases, leaving 19 bases between the germline ends. The CDR3 DNA sequence: TGTGCCAGCAGCCCCAATGGCAGGGTAGGTGTGAACACTGAAGCTTTCTTT. Its protein is CASSPNGRVGVNTEAFF.

The chain links TRBV9 to TRBJ1-1; 11 bases are shared with TRBD1. V dropped 4 bases and J dropped 1; count of bases not matched to a gene: 12. CDR3 size: 18 residues. CDR1 and CDR2 (germline): SGDLS, YYNGEE. The CDR3 DNA is TGTGCCAGCAGCCCTCACTCCGGGACAGGGGGAACGAACACTGAAGCTTTCTTT. This sequence encodes CASSPHSGTGGTNTEAFF.

This clonotype has a handful of counts. The J gene is TRBJ2-7, the V gene TRBV5-1; D may correspond to TRBD1 or TRBD2 (6 bases each). V lost 2 bases and J lost 2, with 14 bases in between. Per germline, CDR1 SGHRS and CDR2 YFSETQ. This CDR3 region has 15 residues. CDR3 nucleotide sequence: TGCGCCAGCAGCTTAGAGACTAGGGGGACCTACGAGCAGTACTTC. Translated: CASSLETRGTYEQYF.

The chain links TRBV5-1 to TRBJ2-1; TRBD2 is a possible D gene (6 bases). This CDR3 is built from 17 residues. V was shortened by 4 bases and J by 4 bases, with 21 bases between the two germline ends. Germline CDR1 SGHRS, CDR2 YFSETQ. The CDR3 reads CASSSSSGLAIYNEQFF. CDR3 coding DNA: TGCGCCAGCAGCAGCTCGAGCGGGCTAGCGATTTACAATGAGCAGTTCTTC.

This chain joins TRBV12-3 or TRBV12-4 and TRBJ1-1; 8 nucleotides agree with TRBD1. The CDR3 is 24 residues long. Trimming at V came to 5 bases and at J to 0 bases, leaving 32 bases not matched to a gene. This CDR3 is CASSPPMPGHKPGQVNNMNTEAFF. The CDR3 nucleotides read TGTGCCAGCAGTCCGCCCATGCCGGGTCATAAACCGGGACAGGTAAATAATATGAACACTGAAGCTTTCTTT.

This clonotype turned up a few times. This chain connects TRBV25-1 to TRBJ1-3; D unresolved. This CDR3 has 14 amino acids. The ends were cut back, 2 bases at V and 4 bases at J, with 9 bases in the middle. The V gene's germline CDR1 is MGHDK and CDR2 SYGVNS. The CDR3 DNA reads as TGTGCCAGCAGTGAACCCGGTTTAGGAAACACCATATATTTT. Its protein product is CASSEPGLGNTIYF.

This rearrangement joins TRBV7-2 to TRBJ2-1, with 7 positions matching TRBD2. The CDR3 is 13 amino acids. Unmatched junction bases numbered 5, after V lost 2 bases and J lost 10 bases. Germline V gene data show CDR1 as SGHTA and CDR2 as FQGNSA. CDR3 in DNA: TGTGCCAGCAGCTTACTTTCTAGCGGCGAGCAGTTCTTC. Amino acid sequence: CASSLLSSGEQFF.

This clonotype was picked up a small number of times. V is TRBV6-2 or TRBV6-3 and J is TRBJ2-1; D possibly matches TRBD1 or TRBD2 (6 bases each). The V and J ends lost 10 bases and 6 bases respectively, with 19 bases between them. CDR1 and CDR2 from the germline V gene are MNHEY and SVGEGT. The CDR3 runs 14 residues. CDR3 amino acids: CATHETGTSNEQFF. The CDR3 bases are TGTGCCACGCACGAAACAGGGACTTCCAATGAGCAGTTCTTC.

The rearrangement uses TRBV12-3 or TRBV12-4 and TRBJ2-2; no clear D gene. This CDR3 is 14 amino acids long. Trimming cost V 1 base and J 2 bases, with 5 bases left between them. The CDR3 coding sequence is TGTGCCAGCAGTTTAGGGATTAACACCGGGGAGCTGTTTTTT. Amino acid sequence: CASSLGINTGELFF.

This clonotype was counted only a few times. This chain uses TRBV6-6 with TRBJ1-4, with 7 bases that match TRBD1. V gave up 2 bases and J gave up 7 bases; unmatched junction bases: 10. Germline V gene lookup returns CDR1 MNHNY and CDR2 SVGAGI (reference sequence). CDR3 length equals 16 residues. Here the CDR3 DNA reads TGTGCCAGCAGTTACCCACAGGGGAAAACGGGTGAAAAACTGTTTTTT. Translating gives CASSYPQGKTGEKLFF.

The sample holds a few counts of this clonotype. The DNA for the CDR3 is TGTGCCTGGAGTGTACACGCGGCGGGGACAGATACGCAGTATTTT. It codes for CAWSVHAAGTDTQYF. V gene TRBV30 combines with J gene TRBJ2-3; D is possibly TRBD2 (6 bases). The V gene lost 0 bases and the J gene lost 3 bases, with 13 bases spanning the gap. Germline V gene sequence: CDR1 GTSNPN, CDR2 SVGIG (reference sequence). The CDR3 spans 15 residues.

This clonotype has only a few counts. The chain links TRBV7-9 to TRBJ1-1; possible D gene TRBD1, 5 bases. Per germline, CDR1 SEHNR and CDR2 FQNEAQ (reference sequence). This CDR3 spans 16 amino acids. The V end was cut by 3 bases, the J end by 1 base, with 15 bases between. CDR3 in DNA: TGTGCCAGCAGCTTTAGTCAGGGATCAGGGAACACTGAAGCTTTCTTT. This sequence encodes CASSFSQGSGNTEAFF.

This clonotype was observed many times. The J gene is TRBJ2-1, the V gene TRBV27; 12 bases are shared with TRBD2. CDR1 and CDR2 from the germline V gene are MNHEY and SMNVEV (reference sequence). The CDR3 is 16 residues long. V lost 5 bases and J lost 6; bases outside the gene matches: 8. As DNA, the CDR3 is TGTGCCAGCAGTCCCCACGCGGGACTAGCGGGCAATGAGCAGTTCTTC. Its translation is CASSPHAGLAGNEQFF.

This clonotype has at least ten counts. This chain uses TRBV5-1 with TRBJ2-2; D tentatively fits TRBD1 or TRBD2 (6 bases each). Germline-derived CDR1 and CDR2 are SGHRS and YFSETQ. The length of the CDR3 is 15 residues. Trimming removed 4 bases from V and 0 bases from J, with 10 bases in between. The CDR3 region is CASSPGAANTGELFF. The CDR3 DNA reads TGCGCCAGCAGCCCGGGGGCGGCGAACACCGGGGAGCTGTTTTTT.

CDR3 loop: CASSLFSGANVLTF. The CDR3 nucleotides read TGTGCCAGCAGTTTATTCTCTGGGGCCAACGTCCTGACTTTC. V gene TRBV27 combines with J gene TRBJ2-6; D unclear. The CDR3 consists of 14 residues. V lost 1 base and J lost 0, with 1 base in between. From germline, CDR1 is MNHEY and CDR2 SMNVEV (reference sequence).

This clonotype came up a few times. The CDR3 DNA reads TGCAGCGTTGAAGATCTTAGGACAGGGAGAATTACCTACAATGAGCAGTTCTTC. It translates to CSVEDLRTGRITYNEQFF. The chain joins TRBV29-1 to TRBJ2-1, with 8 bases matching TRBD1. Per the germline V gene, CDR1 is SQVTM and CDR2 is ANQGSEA. V lost 0 bases to trimming and J lost 2 bases; unmatched junction nucleotides: 12. CDR3 length: 18 residues.

V is TRBV18 and J is TRBJ2-2, with D perhaps matching TRBD1 (6 bases). Germline V gene data show CDR1 as KGHSH and CDR2 as LQKENI. The CDR3 covers 15 residues. V dropped 1 base and J dropped 5 bases, with 11 bases sitting between them. The CDR3 reads CASSPQGVGTGELFF. DNA of the CDR3: TGTGCCAGCTCACCACAGGGGGTCGGGACCGGGGAGCTGTTTTTT.